This entry lists 11 T cell receptor beta chains sequenced from one sample in a study of preoperative IRX-2 immunotherapy in early breast cancer. Sequencing was performed with immunoSEQ multiplex PCR; in TCRdb, only in-frame clones are kept and a portion is missing. The profile covers roughly 43,000 clones, with about 95% appearing a single time and around 1.5% taken by the ten largest. The treatment: preoperative locoregional IRX-2 cytokine immunotherapy. The specimen comprised tumor tissue, sampled after IRX-2 immunotherapy. The receptors stem from a human donor with breast cancer.

The chain recombines TRBV18 with TRBJ1-6, with D unclear. The CDR3 contains 15 residues. Germline assignment: CDR1 KGHSH and CDR2 LQKENI. The V end was cut by 3 bases, the J end by 6 bases, with 12 bases between. CDR3 amino acids: CASSPSGVINSPLHF. CDR3 DNA: TGTGCCAGCTCACCCTCCGGGGTTATTAATTCACCCCTCCACTTT.

The J gene is TRBJ2-7, the V gene TRBV7-2; possibly TRBD2 for D (5 bases). CDR1 is SGHTA, CDR2 FQGNSA, per germline. Trimming removed 7 bases at V and 0 bases at J, with 13 bases between. The CDR3 covers 14 residues. The CDR3 reads CASKPGRDSYEQYF. DNA of the CDR3: TGTGCCAGCAAACCTGGACGGGACTCCTACGAGCAGTACTTC.

The V call is TRBV5-5, the J call TRBJ2-3; D gene uncertain. Germline assignment: CDR1 SGHKS and CDR2 YYEKEE (reference sequence). With 1 base removed from V and 5 bases from J, the gap between germline ends came to 14 bases. The CDR3 is made up of 15 amino acids. CDR3 sequence (DNA): TGTGCCAGCAGCTTGAGGTGGCGGAGTCAAGATACGCAGTATTTT. It codes for CASSLRWRSQDTQYF.

CDR3 region: CARRLTVPVSSRFYEQYF. Written as DNA, the CDR3 is TGTGCCAGAAGGTTGACAGTTCCTGTAAGCTCGAGGTTCTACGAGCAGTACTTC. The chain has TRBV5-3 and TRBJ2-7; D perhaps matches TRBD1 (5 bases). TRBV5-3 is given ORF status, its function remaining uncertain. The V end was cut by 5 bases, the J end by 3 bases, with 27 bases between. CDR3 length: 18 residues.

This chain joins TRBV4-2 and TRBJ2-3; 16 bases are shared with TRBD2. The V gene end was trimmed by 2 bases and the J gene end by 4 bases; junction bases not matched to a gene: 3. CDR3 length: 17 residues. Germline CDR1 and CDR2: LGHNA and YNFKEQ. The CDR3 coding sequence is TGTGCCAGCAGCCAATCGGGACTAGCGGGAGGGTCAGATACGCAGTATTTT. This codes for CASSQSGLAGGSDTQYF.

The V call is TRBV5-5, the J call TRBJ2-2; D not resolved. The CDR3 extends over 14 amino acids. Germline loops: CDR1 SGHKS, CDR2 YYEKEE (reference sequence). Trimming pared 1 base from V and 1 base from J, leaving 5 bases between. Here the CDR3 reads CASSLWGNTGELFF. CDR3 bases: TGTGCCAGCAGCTTGTGGGGGAACACCGGGGAGCTGTTTTTT.

The rearrangement links TRBV9 to TRBJ2-7; D is undetermined. CDR3 size: 13 residues. Germline V gives CDR1 SGDLS, CDR2 YYNGEE. V was cut by 4 bases and J by 3 bases, with 11 bases left in between. The CDR3 DNA reads as TGTGCCAGCAGCCAGTATCCCGGCTACGAGCAGTACTTC. It encodes CASSQYPGYEQYF.

This chain joins TRBV6-5 and TRBJ2-1; TRBD1 matches 7 bases. The length of the CDR3 is 15 residues. Germline trimming cut 2 bases from V and 4 bases from J; bases unmatched to any gene: 5. Germline V gene lookup returns CDR1 MNHEY and CDR2 SVGAGI. CDR3 coding DNA: TGTGCCAGCAGTTACCCAGGGACAGATTACAATGAGCAGTTCTTC. It codes for CASSYPGTDYNEQFF.

For the CDR3, the DNA is TGTGCCAGCAGCTTGGACAGTATTGCTTACCCGCAGTATTTT. Amino acids: CASSLDSIAYPQYF. This rearrangement joins TRBV5-8 to TRBJ2-3; D is undetermined. Between the trimmed V and J ends, which lost 0 bases and 10 bases, there was a span of 15 bases. The CDR3 extends over 14 amino acids. Germline-derived CDR1 and CDR2 are SGHTS and YDEGEE.

In this sample, this clone turned up once. V usage is TRBV5-1 and J usage is TRBJ2-2; possible D gene TRBD2, 5 bases. Germline values: CDR1 SGHRS, CDR2 YFSETQ. This CDR3 is built from 14 residues. Trimming pared 6 bases from V and 3 bases from J, leaving 12 bases between. For the CDR3, the DNA is TGCGCCAGCAAGGGAGTTACCCACACCGGGGAGCTGTTTTTT. Its translation: CASKGVTHTGELFF.

The rearrangement uses TRBV7-6 and TRBJ2-1; TRBD1 or TRBD2 may be the D gene (5 bases each). V was shortened by 5 bases and J by 5 bases, with 19 bases between the two germline ends. In germline, CDR1 is SGHVS, CDR2 FNYEAQ. The length of the CDR3 is 16 residues. The CDR3 region has the DNA TGTGCCAGCAGCCCACAACCAGGGACCCCCCACAATGAGCAGTTCTTC. Its protein product is CASSPQPGTPHNEQFF.